Listed below are T cell receptor beta chains from one sample, sequenced in a study of tumor and adjacent non-tumor tissue in lung cancer. From the multiplex PCR reads, TCRdb called clonotypes with MiXCR, one entry per CDR3 protein. Of 130,000 or so distinct CDR3 sequences listed, approximately 66% were seen once; the top ten hold roughly 13%. The sample comprised lung tumor tissue. The receptors come from a man between 25 and 39 years old with non-small cell lung cancer. CDR3s include the opening cysteine and the closing phenylalanine or tryptophan. A D gene is named only where the DNA matches it firmly. For some rows the clone size is stated as once, few or many, or as a class when expanded; others skip it.

d_gene: TRBD1; abundance: medium-sized; v_gene: TRBV29-1; j_gene: TRBJ2-2; CDR3nt: TGCAGCGTTGCCCCGGGACAGGGGCACACCGGGGAGCTGTTTTTT; CDR3aa: CSVAPGQGHTGELFF
d_gene: .; abundance: .; v_gene: TRBV11-3; j_gene: TRBJ2-3; CDR3nt: TGTACCAGCAGCTTCGAGCACACAGATACGCAATATTTT; CDR3aa: CTSSFEHTDTQYF
d_gene: TRBD2; abundance: few; v_gene: TRBV27; j_gene: TRBJ2-1; CDR3nt: TGTGCCAGCAGTTCCTTAATTGCGGGAGGGCTCCATGAGCAGTTCTTC; CDR3aa: CASSSLIAGGLHEQFF
d_gene: TRBD2; abundance: few; v_gene: TRBV12-3/TRBV12-4; j_gene: TRBJ2-7; CDR3nt: TGTGCCAGCAGACTCTCGGGCGGGAGGGCCTACGAGCAGTACTTC; CDR3aa: CASRLSGGRAYEQYF
d_gene: TRBD2; abundance: .; v_gene: TRBV4-1; j_gene: TRBJ2-7; CDR3nt: TGTGCCAGCAGTCAAGATGAGTCGGGAGGGACCTACGAGCACTACTTC; CDR3aa: CASSQDESGGTYEHYF
d_gene: TRBD2; abundance: .; v_gene: TRBV11-3; j_gene: TRBJ2-1; CDR3nt: TGTGCCAGCAGCTTAGGCGCGGGAGGGCATAATGAGCAGTTCTTC; CDR3aa: CASSLGAGGHNEQFF
d_gene: .; abundance: few; v_gene: TRBV13; j_gene: TRBJ1-1; CDR3nt: TGTACCAGCAGTCGGGACACCGGGGACGAAGCTTTCTTT; CDR3aa: CTSSRDTGDEAFF
d_gene: TRBD2; abundance: .; v_gene: TRBV27; j_gene: TRBJ2-7; CDR3nt: TGTGCCAGCGGTAGACTAGCGGGAGGTGACGAGCAGTACTTC; CDR3aa: CASGRLAGGDEQYF
d_gene: .; abundance: .; v_gene: TRBV10-2; j_gene: TRBJ1-1; CDR3nt: TGCGCCAGCAGTTGGACAGAGTGGGGGTCATCTGAAGCTTTCTTT; CDR3aa: CASSWTEWGSSEAFF
d_gene: .; abundance: .; v_gene: TRBV6-2/TRBV6-3; j_gene: TRBJ2-3; CDR3nt: TGTGCCTGCAGTTACCTTTCGTTAGATACGCAGTATTTT; CDR3aa: CACSYLSLDTQYF
d_gene: .; abundance: many; v_gene: TRBV4-2; j_gene: TRBJ2-5; CDR3nt: TGTGCCAGCAGCCAAGGGCACAGTTCCCAAGAGACCCAGTACTTC; CDR3aa: CASSQGHSSQETQYF
d_gene: .; abundance: .; v_gene: TRBV11-2; j_gene: TRBJ2-1; CDR3nt: TGTGCCAACAGCTTAGGCGGGGTCTACTACAATGTGCAGTTCTTC; CDR3aa: CANSLGGVYYNVQFF
d_gene: TRBD1; abundance: .; v_gene: TRBV5-1; j_gene: TRBJ1-2; CDR3nt: TGCGCCAGCAGCTTGGTGGCAGGGGGGAGTTTGGACCGCGGCTACACCTTC; CDR3aa: CASSLVAGGSLDRGYTF
d_gene: TRBD1; abundance: .; v_gene: TRBV20-1; j_gene: TRBJ2-7; CDR3nt: TGCAGTGCTAGGGAACCCGGGACAGGTGTAAGCTCCTTCGAGCAGTACTTC; CDR3aa: CSAREPGTGVSSFEQYF
d_gene: .; abundance: .; v_gene: TRBV30; j_gene: TRBJ2-4; CDR3nt: TGTGCCTGGAGTGTAATGGGAGCCAAAAACATTCAGTACTTC; CDR3aa: CAWSVMGAKNIQYF
d_gene: .; abundance: few; v_gene: TRBV30; j_gene: TRBJ1-1; CDR3nt: TGTGCCTGGAGTGTACGGGGACTCATTAACACTGAAGCTTTCTTT; CDR3aa: CAWSVRGLINTEAFF
d_gene: .; abundance: .; v_gene: TRBV20-1; j_gene: TRBJ1-2; CDR3nt: TGCAGTGCTAGAACTGCAGGAGGGGGGGATGGCTACACCTTC; CDR3aa: CSARTAGGGDGYTF
d_gene: .; abundance: .; v_gene: TRBV6-5; j_gene: TRBJ1-6; CDR3nt: TGTGACAGCAGCCCCGTTGGGGGCCCGGGATCACCCCTCCGCTTT; CDR3aa: CDSSPVGGPGSPLRF
d_gene: TRBD1; abundance: .; v_gene: TRBV5-6; j_gene: TRBJ1-3; CDR3nt: TGTGGCAGCAACCACGTCCGGGACAGCGGAAACACCATATATTTT; CDR3aa: CGSNHVRDSGNTIYF
d_gene: .; abundance: .; v_gene: TRBV11-1; j_gene: TRBJ2-6; CDR3nt: TGTGCCAGCAGCTTATTCTCTGGGGCGAACGTCCTGGCTTTC; CDR3aa: CASSLFSGANVLAF
d_gene: TRBD2; abundance: .; v_gene: TRBV30; j_gene: TRBJ2-1; CDR3nt: TGTGCCTGGAGTATAGCGGGAGGGAGCGAGCAGTTCTTC; CDR3aa: CAWSIAGGSEQFF
d_gene: TRBD1; abundance: .; v_gene: TRBV12-3/TRBV12-4; j_gene: TRBJ2-1; CDR3nt: TGTGCCAGCAGTCCTCCAGGGGGCGGAAAGAATGGGCAGTTCTTC; CDR3aa: CASSPPGGGKNGQFF
d_gene: TRBD2; abundance: .; v_gene: TRBV29-1; j_gene: TRBJ2-3; CDR3nt: TGCAGCATTGAAACACCCAGCGGGGGCATAGATACGCAGTATTTT; CDR3aa: CSIETPSGGIDTQYF
d_gene: .; abundance: few; v_gene: TRBV6-2/TRBV6-3; j_gene: TRBJ2-6; CDR3nt: TGTGCTAGCAGTTCTAGGGGGTCTGGGGCCAACGTCCTGACTTTC; CDR3aa: CASSSRGSGANVLTF
d_gene: TRBD1; abundance: .; v_gene: TRBV4-1; j_gene: TRBJ1-1; CDR3nt: TGCGTCAGCAGCCAAGGGACAGGGGTAGCTTTCTTC; CDR3aa: CVSSQGTGVAFF
d_gene: TRBD2; abundance: .; v_gene: TRBV5-1; j_gene: TRBJ2-7; CDR3nt: TGCGCCAGCAGCCCGCTTATAACAAGCGGGAGCTCCTACGAGCAGTACTTC; CDR3aa: CASSPLITSGSSYEQYF
d_gene: .; abundance: .; v_gene: TRBV10-2; j_gene: TRBJ2-3; CDR3nt: TGCGCCAGCAGGTATAACACAGATACGCAGTATTTT; CDR3aa: CASRYNTDTQYF
d_gene: .; abundance: .; v_gene: TRBV4-2; j_gene: TRBJ2-5; CDR3nt: TGTGACAGTAGCCAAGACTGGGGCCAGGAGGAGACCCAGTACTTC; CDR3aa: CDSSQDWGQEETQYF
d_gene: .; abundance: .; v_gene: TRBV20-1; j_gene: TRBJ2-1; CDR3nt: TGTAGTGCCCTGACCGAGACAAGCGTTCTCCATGAGCAGTTCTTC; CDR3aa: CSALTETSVLHEQFF
d_gene: .; abundance: .; v_gene: TRBV4-2; j_gene: TRBJ1-3; CDR3nt: TGTGCCAGCAGCCCTCGAACAGCCTCTGGAAACACCATATATTTT; CDR3aa: CASSPRTASGNTIYF
d_gene: .; abundance: few; v_gene: TRBV4-1; j_gene: TRBJ2-7; CDR3nt: TGCACCAGCAGCCAAGATGAGACAGGACAGACCTATGAGCAGTACTTC; CDR3aa: CTSSQDETGQTYEQYF
d_gene: .; abundance: .; v_gene: TRBV5-1; j_gene: TRBJ2-7; CDR3nt: TGCGCCAGCAGCCTGGACACTGCCATCTACGAGCAGTACTTC; CDR3aa: CASSLDTAIYEQYF
d_gene: .; abundance: many; v_gene: TRBV12-3/TRBV12-4; j_gene: TRBJ1-6; CDR3nt: TGTGCCAGCAGTCCAGATCCGGGTTCCTTTTATAATTCACCCCTCCACTTT; CDR3aa: CASSPDPGSFYNSPLHF
d_gene: .; abundance: many; v_gene: TRBV12-3/TRBV12-4; j_gene: TRBJ2-3; CDR3nt: TGTGCCAGCAGTTTGGTTTTGGGGGAGGTACCAGATACGCAGTATTTT; CDR3aa: CASSLVLGEVPDTQYF
d_gene: .; abundance: .; v_gene: TRBV20-1; j_gene: TRBJ2-5; CDR3nt: TGCAGTGCTCAAGAGGGCAGCAGGTTGCAAGAGACTCAGTACTTC; CDR3aa: CSAQEGSRLQETQYF
d_gene: TRBD2; abundance: many; v_gene: TRBV29-1; j_gene: TRBJ2-3; CDR3nt: TGCAGCGTTGACGTGACTAGCGTAGCTAGCACAGATACGCAGTATTTT; CDR3aa: CSVDVTSVASTDTQYF
d_gene: .; abundance: many; v_gene: TRBV7-8; j_gene: TRBJ1-6; CDR3nt: TGTGCCAGCAGCTTAGCTGGAGTTAGGGCACCCCTCCACTTT; CDR3aa: CASSLAGVRAPLHF
d_gene: TRBD2; abundance: .; v_gene: TRBV25-1; j_gene: TRBJ2-1; CDR3nt: TGTGCCAGCAGTGAGCATAGCGGGACTTACAATGAGCAGTTCTTC; CDR3aa: CASSEHSGTYNEQFF
d_gene: .; abundance: few; v_gene: TRBV18; j_gene: TRBJ1-2; CDR3nt: TGTGCCAGCTCACCAACGGGGACGATCTATGGCTACACCTTC; CDR3aa: CASSPTGTIYGYTF
d_gene: .; abundance: .; v_gene: TRBV7-9; j_gene: TRBJ2-5; CDR3nt: TGTGCCAGCAGCTTAACCACGGGGGGCACGAAGGAGACCCAGTACTTC; CDR3aa: CASSLTTGGTKETQYF